The rows below give T cell receptor beta chains drawn from one sample of a study of blood T cell repertoires in COVID-19. Profiling relied on immunoSEQ multiplex PCR, and the TCRdb table lists in-frame clones only, not all of them. Of about 230,000 clones listed, around 78% are singletons. Sequencing was done on a sample of peripheral blood. These receptors were obtained from a woman in her 70s with active or convalescent COVID-19. Both conserved end residues are part of each CDR3. D genes are given only for firm matches. Where a row states a size, it is once, few, many or the class of an expanded clone; other rows omit it.

>TRBV27|TRBJ2-3|once|.
CASGPGGTDTQYF
TGTGCCAGCGGCCCGGGGGGCACAGATACGCAGTATTTT
>TRBV6-2/TRBV6-3|TRBJ1-1|.|.
CASSPVRENTEAFF
TGTGCCAGCAGCCCCGTCAGGGAAAACACTGAAGCTTTCTTT
>TRBV6-6|TRBJ2-7|.|.
CASSPTSYEQYF
TGTGCCAGCAGTCCTACCTCCTACGAGCAGTACTTC
>TRBV3-1/TRBV3-2|TRBJ1-1|.|TRBD1
CASSQETGGQAFF
TGTGCCAGCAGCCAAGAGACAGGGGGCCAAGCTTTCTTT
>TRBV25-1|TRBJ1-2|.|TRBD1
CASRRQGNYGYTF
TGTGCCAGCAGGCGACAGGGTAACTATGGCTACACCTTC
>TRBV24-1|TRBJ2-7|.|.
CATSDSRQLYEQYF
TGTGCCACCAGTGATTCGAGGCAGCTGTACGAGCAGTACTTC
>TRBV6-2/TRBV6-3|TRBJ1-2|few|TRBD1
CASSYSGGGVWGYTF
TGTGCCAGCAGTTACTCCGGAGGGGGCGTGTGGGGCTACACCTTC
>TRBV3-1/TRBV3-2|TRBJ2-1|.|.
CASSLNRVGNEQFF
TGTGCCAGCAGCCTTAACAGGGTAGGAAATGAGCAGTTCTTC
>TRBV5-1|TRBJ2-3|.|TRBD2
CASSFLAGSDTQYF
TGCGCCAGCAGCTTTCTAGCGGGATCAGATACGCAGTATTTT
>TRBV6-5|TRBJ2-5|many|.
CASSYGRETIETQYF
TGTGCCAGCAGTTACGGCCGGGAGACAATAGAGACCCAGTACTTC
>TRBV19|TRBJ2-1|.|.
CASSPDRSYNEQFF
TGTGCCAGTAGTCCTGACAGGTCCTACAATGAGCAGTTCTTC
>TRBV18|TRBJ2-3|.|TRBD2
CASSGTKRTDTQYF
TGTGCCAGCTCAGGGACTAAGAGGACAGATACGCAGTATTTT
>TRBV5-4|TRBJ1-1|.|TRBD1
CASSFTGQLRGEAFF
TGTGCCAGCAGCTTTACGGGACAGTTACGGGGTGAAGCTTTCTTT
>TRBV12-3/TRBV12-4|TRBJ1-2|.|TRBD1
CASGDRGRSGYTF
TGTGCCAGCGGGGACAGGGGACGCTCCGGCTACACCTTC
>TRBV4-1|TRBJ2-1|.|TRBD2
CASSHPWSGGRANNEQFF
TGCGCCAGCAGCCACCCCTGGTCTGGCGGGAGGGCGAACAATGAGCAGTTCTTC
>TRBV27|TRBJ1-2|.|TRBD1
CASRGTANYGYTF
TGTGCCAGCAGGGGGACAGCGAATTATGGCTACACCTTC
>TRBV27|TRBJ2-2|.|TRBD1
CASSPQGAGAGELFF
TGTGCCAGCAGTCCACAGGGGGCGGGAGCCGGGGAGCTGTTTTTT
>TRBV19|TRBJ1-2|once|.
CASSIQGNYGYTF
TGTGCCAGTAGTATTCAGGGCAACTATGGCTACACCTTC
>TRBV1|TRBJ2-3|.|.
CTSSRRRLAGSTDTQYF
TGCACCAGCAGCCGACGGCGCCTAGCGGGAAGCACAGATACGCAGTATTTT
>TRBV11-2|TRBJ1-1|few|.
CASSLVGREAFF
TGTGCCAGCAGCTTAGTCGGCAGGGAAGCTTTCTTT
>TRBV3-1/TRBV3-2|TRBJ2-3|once|.
CASSRRGSTDTQYF
TGTGCCAGCAGCCGCCGGGGGAGCACAGATACGCAGTATTTT
>TRBV19|TRBJ1-2|.|.
CASSIGGRGDYGYTF
TGTGCCAGTAGTATTGGGGGCAGGGGAGACTATGGCTACACCTTC
>TRBV5-1|TRBJ2-3|.|TRBD1
CASTHQGAKEDTQYF
TGCGCCAGCACCCACCAGGGGGCGAAGGAAGATACGCAGTATTTT
>TRBV11-2|TRBJ1-1|few|.
CASSFSRAGTEAFF
TGTGCCAGCAGCTTCTCCAGGGCTGGCACTGAAGCTTTCTTT
>TRBV27|TRBJ1-2|.|TRBD1
CASSLYRGLGYTF
TGTGCCAGCAGTTTATACAGGGGGCTTGGCTACACCTTC
>TRBV4-1|TRBJ1-2|few|.
CASSEGPYGYTF
TGCGCCAGCAGCGAGGGCCCTTATGGCTACACCTTC
>TRBV6-4|TRBJ2-5|once|.
CASSAGGQETQYF
TGTGCCAGCTCCGCAGGGGGGCAAGAGACCCAGTACTTC
>TRBV30|TRBJ2-4|.|.
CAWSRGGKDIQYF
TGTGCCTGGAGTAGAGGAGGGAAGGACATTCAGTACTTC
>TRBV18|TRBJ2-2|.|TRBD1
CASSATGPGELFF
TGTGCCAGCTCTGCGACAGGGCCGGGGGAGCTGTTTTTT
>TRBV30|TRBJ2-1|.|TRBD2
CAWSVHPRTSGSPYNEQFF
TGTGCCTGGAGTGTACATCCCCGGACTAGCGGGAGCCCCTACAATGAGCAGTTCTTC
>TRBV28|TRBJ1-4|once|.
CASSSPPTGNEKLFF
TGTGCCAGCAGTTCCCCCCCTACGGGTAATGAAAAACTGTTTTTT
>TRBV24-1|TRBJ2-1|once|TRBD2
CATSDFGLAGGPQFF
TGTGCCACCAGTGATTTTGGACTAGCGGGAGGGCCACAGTTCTTC
>TRBV6-5|TRBJ2-7|.|TRBD2
CASSPDSGSSYEQYF
TGTGCCAGCAGCCCCGACAGCGGGAGCTCCTACGAGCAGTACTTC